This TCR beta chain was captured in a study of PD-L1 blockade in urothelial cancer. To note about this clone: Its antigen is undetermined.

Study-wide results and limits: Expansion of tumor-associated blood clones at 3 weeks was greater in durable-benefit patients.

Using immunoSEQ multiplex PCR, the repertoire was profiled, and TCRdb retains in-frame clones only, with some absent. The sample has around 87,000 clones, around four fifths seen once. Regarding time point: peripheral blood 6 weeks after treatment start. Patients had urothelial carcinoma that was locally advanced or metastatic. The CDR3 spans 11 residues. Trimming left V 2 bases short and J 8 bases short, with 6 bases between. Germline CDR1 reads SEHNR; CDR2 reads FQNEAQ (reference sequence). The clonotype comes from a man aged 65 to 79 with urothelial cancer. The chain carries TRBV7-9 and TRBJ1-1, with D possibly matching TRBD1 (5 bases). The input for sequencing was PBMCs, taken around atezolizumab (anti-PD-L1) treatment. The CDR3 DNA reads as TGTGCCAGCAGCTTAAGGGGAGAAGCTTTCTTT. Encoded protein: CASSLRGEAFF.